This T cell receptor beta chain comes out of a study of shared T cell receptors in the human thymus. Generated by immunoSEQ multiplex PCR, the TCRdb table keeps only in-frame clones and is missing some. The repertoire holds about 500,000 clones, 70% to 80% seen once, with roughly 0.013% in the top ten. A note on this clone: This specimen includes other DNA sequences encoding the same CDR3.

These records were also assigned to another study, of human thymus T cells. That source notes: Healthy Finnish infants undergoing corrective surgery for congenital heart defects were the donors. Resected material from corrective heart surgery provided the thymus tissue analysed. Thymic and blood repertoires showed apparently biased V and J gene usage. Highly overlapping thymic repertoires among unrelated individuals were reported in related research.

The clonotype originates from a boy under two years old with a congenital heart defect. Input material: thymocytes.

The CDR3 DNA sequence: TGTGCCAGTAGTCCTGCCCCGCCCCCCTGGGGGGGCGGGGAGCTGTTTTTT. As protein: CASSPAPPPWGGGELFF. V usage is TRBV19 and J usage is TRBJ2-2; the match to TRBD2 covers 7 bases. The trim removed 5 bases at V and 7 bases at J, leaving 16 bases unmatched. The V gene's germline CDR1 is LNHDA and CDR2 SQIVND (reference sequence). CDR3 length equals 17 residues.